A single sample gave rise to the 10 T cell receptor beta chains below, sequenced in a study of OX40 agonist ivuxolimab in advanced cancers. The table came from immunoSEQ multiplex PCR; TCRdb's copy has only in-frame clones and leaves some out. The profile shows 75,000 to 90,000 clones, 80% to 90% of them singletons. The sample here was CD4+ or CD8+ T cells sorted from blood, taken in a trial of the OX40 agonist ivuxolimab. Receptors originate from an adult with an advanced solid tumor such as melanoma, head and neck, liver or kidney cancer.

V and J are TRBV28 and TRBJ2-1; D uncertain. CDR1 is MDHEN, CDR2 SYDVKM, per germline. Trimming took 0 bases from V and 4 from J, leaving 13 bases between them. This CDR3 contains 16 residues. As DNA, the CDR3 is TGTGCCAGCAGTTTATGGACAACCACCTTGTACAATGAGCAGTTCTTC. This codes for CASSLWTTTLYNEQFF. The full variable domain, its missing parts supplied by reference TRBV28 and TRBJ2-1, is DVKVTQSSRYLVKRTGEKVFLECVQDMDHENMFWYRQDPGLGLRLIYFSYDVKMKEKGDIPEGYSVSREKKERFSLILESASTNQTSMYLCASSLWTTTLYNEQFFGPGTRLTVL.

The rearrangement links TRBV7-2 to TRBJ2-7, with TRBD1 as a possible D gene (6 bases). Germline values: CDR1 SGHTA, CDR2 FQGNSA. The CDR3 length is 13 residues. Trimming stripped 6 bases from V and 6 bases from J, with 15 bases between. As DNA, the CDR3 is TGTGCCAGCAGTCAACAAACAGGGATCGAGCAGTACTTC. It codes for CASSQQTGIEQYF.

The genes are TRBV6-1 and TRBJ2-6, with 7 bases that match TRBD2. From germline, CDR1 is MNHNS and CDR2 SASEGT. Trimming cost V 1 base and J 0 bases; bases outside gene matches: 3. This CDR3 has 17 residues. CDR3: CASSEVGRASGANVLTF. CDR3 sequence (DNA): TGTGCCAGCAGTGAAGTTGGGAGGGCCTCTGGGGCCAACGTCCTGACTTTC.

CDR3 in amino acids: CASSIPRGVWTEAFF. DNA for the CDR3: TGTGCCAGTAGTATTCCCCGAGGGGTTTGGACTGAAGCTTTCTTT. The genes are TRBV19 and TRBJ1-1, with TRBD1 as a possible D gene (5 bases). This CDR3 region has 15 residues. V lost 3 bases and J 5 bases, leaving 16 bases between the germline ends. The germline V gene has CDR1 LNHDA and CDR2 SQIVND (reference sequence). The whole variable domain, filled in from reference TRBV19 and TRBJ1-1, reads DGGITQSPKYLFRKEGQNVTLSCEQNLNHDAMYWYRQDPGQGLRLIYYSQIVNDFQKGDIAEGYSVSREKKESFPLTVTSAQKNPTAFYLCASSIPRGVWTEAFFGQGTRLTVV.

This clone was seen just once. The CDR3 reads CASSLGGAGNTIYF. As DNA, the CDR3 is TGTGCCAGCAGCTTAGGGGGAGCTGGAAACACCATATATTTT. The V gene is TRBV7-9, the J gene TRBJ1-3; the D is unclear. V gave up 1 base and J gave up 2 bases, with 6 bases separating them. In germline, CDR1 is SEHNR, CDR2 FQNEAQ (reference sequence). CDR3 length equals 14 residues.

This clone has more than one count but fewer than ten. The V and J genes are TRBV11-3 and TRBJ2-1; TRBD2 aligns across 11 bases. J was trimmed by 12 bases and V by 0 bases; bases with no gene match: 16. In germline, CDR1 is SGHNT, CDR2 YENEEA. There are 18 residues in the CDR3. The CDR3 spells CASSLEGLAGGPGMRQFF. The CDR3 DNA sequence: TGTGCCAGCAGCTTAGAAGGGCTAGCGGGAGGACCTGGAATGAGGCAGTTCTTC.

The CDR3 protein is CASRDERGTEQYF. In DNA form, the CDR3 reads TGTGCCAGCCGAGACGAAAGGGGGACCGAGCAGTACTTC. V and J are TRBV6-5 and TRBJ2-7, with a possible D match to TRBD1 (6 bases). The CDR3 sequence is 13 residues long. The V gene lost 8 bases and the J gene lost 6 bases, with 17 bases spanning the gap. The germline V gene has CDR1 MNHEY and CDR2 SVGAGI.

The rearrangement links TRBV29-1 to TRBJ1-2; D unresolved. Germline CDR1 SQVTM, CDR2 ANQGSEA. This CDR3 is built from 14 residues. V was cut by 0 bases and J by 5 bases, with 13 bases left in between. CDR3 nucleotides: TGCAGCGTTGAAGATGGTCAATTAGGTTATGGCTACACCTTC. Its protein product is CSVEDGQLGYGYTF. The full variable domain, completed using reference TRBV29-1 and TRBJ1-2, is SAVISQKPSRDICQRGTSLTIQCQVDSQVTMMFWYRQQPGQSLTLIATANQGSEATYESGFVIDKFPISRPNLTFSTLTVSNMSPEDSSIYLCSVEDGQLGYGYTFGSGTRLTVV.

The chain uses TRBV7-2 and TRBJ2-7; 11 nucleotides match TRBD1. CDR1 and CDR2 from the germline V gene are SGHTA and FQGNSA. The CDR3 length is 17 residues. The ends lost 5 bases at V and 7 bases at J; junction bases unmatched: 16. CDR3 protein: CASSARQSDRGLHEQYF. The CDR3 nucleotides read TGTGCCAGCAGCGCCCGCCAGTCGGACAGGGGGCTTCATGAGCAGTACTTC.

CDR3 nucleotide sequence: TGTGCCAGTAGTACTTTGGGAAACACCATATATTTT. Residues: CASSTLGNTIYF. This chain connects TRBV19 to TRBJ1-3; the D is unclear. The CDR3 length is 12 residues. Germline CDR1 and CDR2: LNHDA and SQIVND (reference sequence). V lost 4 bases to trimming and J lost 4 bases, with 5 bases between them.